This TCR beta chain was obtained from a study of cytomegalovirus exposure and HLA in healthy donors. Study-wide points: The classifier, whose performance was assessed in both the original and validation cohorts, reportedly diagnosed cytomegalovirus status with high specificity and sensitivity. CMV serostatus was the only immune exposure information that was available. It emerged from a later analysis that several of the most significant clusters appeared to be linked to common viral pathogens.

Use of 60 Vbeta and 13 Jbeta primers characterized the PCR. Authors' methods: A later analysis counted around 74 million unique TCR beta chains, 9.5 million to 13 million shared. Sequencing was performed with immunoSEQ multiplex PCR; in TCRdb, only in-frame clones are kept and a portion is missing. D and trimming were read from the DNA, whereas the V and J calls and clone size are those reported in that table. Counted here are about 120,000 clones, around 77% occurring once; the ten biggest clones make up about 5.8%. The V and J ends lost 4 bases and 0 bases, in that order; junction bases with no gene match: 6. The CDR3 covers 15 residues. The germline CDR1 and CDR2 sequences are SGDLS and YYNGEE. Regarding this clone: Its antigen is still unknown.

This receptor was taken from a man between 18 and 29 years old in good health and CMV-seropositive. The sample consisted of PBMCs. This chain joins TRBV9 and TRBJ2-7; 8 bases are shared with TRBD1. CDR3 DNA: TGTGCCAGCAGCCCGGGGACAGGAATCTCCTACGAGCAGTACTTC. It translates to CASSPGTGISYEQYF.